This T cell receptor (beta chain) stems from a study of beta chain features in type 1 diabetes. Study results and caveats: For patients, the naive, central memory and Treg TCRB repertoires appeared more alike than for healthy donors. HLA influence on TCRB rearrangement stayed unresolved here.

As for this clone: The antigen remains unidentified.

Germline CDR1 is PRHDT and CDR2 is FYEKMQ (reference sequence). CDR3 length: 15 amino acids. V was cut by 1 base and J by 5 bases, with 14 bases left in between. The study reverse transcribed the entire isolated RNA, so it sequenced expressed TCRB transcripts. Generated by immunoSEQ multiplex PCR, the TCRdb table keeps only in-frame clones and is missing some. This sample has around 500,000 clones; about 29% occur once, and the top ten carry about 0.065%. The source is a man in his late teens or twenties in good health. This chain joins TRBV13 and TRBJ1-1; weak D call: TRBD1 (5 bases). The sequenced material came from naive CD4+ T cells from blood. In nucleotides, the CDR3 is TGTGCCAGCAGCTTAGTAGGGGTTGAACAAACTGAAGCTTTCTTT. Translating it yields CASSLVGVEQTEAFF.